The clone carrying this T cell receptor (beta chain) was detected a few times. MiXCR, run by TCRdb on the RACE reads, gives a single entry per CDR3 protein. The sample lists about 80,000 distinct CDR3 sequences, less than 15% occurring once. The record originates from a study of human T cells and chemical hapten exposure. Study information: Diphenylcyclopropenone doses were given weekly to the scalps of patients across the approximately 25-week study.

Time point meaning: pre-sensitization, week 0. Treatment meaning: therapeutic diphenylcyclopropenone sensitization with weekly scalp DPC. This CDR3 region has 12 residues. Germline loops: CDR1 WNHNN, CDR2 SYGVQD (reference sequence). Trimming left V 9 bases short and J 5 bases short, with 11 bases between. The TCR sequence derives from a woman between 45 and 60 years old with alopecia areata. Some clones in this sample may be carry-over from other donors' samples. V is TRBV10-1 and J is TRBJ2-1, with TRBD1 as a possible D gene (6 bases). The material sequenced was whole blood, taken in connection with sensitization to the hapten diphenylcyclopropenone (DPC). The CDR3 is CARNDRNNEQFF. The CDR3 DNA is TGCGCCAGGAATGACAGGAACAATGAGCAGTTCTTC.